This is a list of T cell receptor beta chains from one sample in a study of T-cell memory formation after mild COVID-19. A single record per CDR3 protein comes from TCRdb applying MiXCR to the 5' RACE reads. This sample yields 110,000 or so distinct CDR3 sequences, of which about 18% are seen a single time; roughly 5.5% belongs to the top ten. Sequencing used PBMCs or a T cell subset sorted from them (not recorded which). Receptor source: a man aged 18-30 years who had mild COVID-19 (a few samples of this study predate the infection). Cell type and time point are not known. Both conserved end residues are part of each CDR3. Fields, in order: D gene, clone size, V gene, J gene, CDR3 protein, CDR3 DNA. A D gene is named only where the DNA matches it firmly. Not all rows give a size; the values are once, few, many and, for expanded clones, a class.

d_call: .; clone_size: few; v_call: TRBV2; j_call: TRBJ2-5; cdr3_aa: CASSAQGEEETQYF; cdr3_nt: TGTGCCAGCAGTGCACAGGGCGAGGAAGAGACCCAGTACTTC
d_call: TRBD1; clone_size: .; v_call: TRBV20-1; j_call: TRBJ1-5; cdr3_aa: CSATLGGTGGSSNQPQHF; cdr3_nt: TGCAGTGCTACCCTTGGGGGGACAGGGGGGTCTAGCAATCAGCCCCAGCATTTT
d_call: .; clone_size: .; v_call: TRBV21-1; j_call: TRBJ2-1; cdr3_aa: CASRHRESAYNEQFF; cdr3_nt: TGTGCCAGCAGACACAGGGAGTCGGCCTACAATGAGCAGTTCTTC
d_call: .; clone_size: few; v_call: TRBV3-1; j_call: TRBJ2-2; cdr3_aa: CASSQVFGNTGELFF; cdr3_nt: TGTGCCAGCAGCCAAGTCTTTGGGAACACCGGGGAGCTGTTTTTT
d_call: .; clone_size: .; v_call: TRBV4-3; j_call: TRBJ2-3; cdr3_aa: CARSRSDYTDTQYF; cdr3_nt: TGCGCCCGCAGCCGGTCTGATTACACAGATACGCAGTATTTT
d_call: TRBD2; clone_size: .; v_call: TRBV9; j_call: TRBJ2-3; cdr3_aa: CASSSRGGPHTDTQYF; cdr3_nt: TGTGCCAGCAGCTCGCGGGGGGGACCGCATACAGATACGCAGTATTTT
d_call: .; clone_size: few; v_call: TRBV9; j_call: TRBJ2-7; cdr3_aa: CASSGRDGTYEQYF; cdr3_nt: TGTGCCAGCAGCGGCCGGGACGGTACCTACGAGCAGTACTTC
d_call: .; clone_size: .; v_call: TRBV11-2; j_call: TRBJ2-5; cdr3_aa: CASSHYSAAKETQYF; cdr3_nt: TGTGCCAGCAGCCACTATAGCGCGGCGAAAGAGACCCAGTACTTC
d_call: .; clone_size: few; v_call: TRBV11-2; j_call: TRBJ2-5; cdr3_aa: CASSGTPGETQYF; cdr3_nt: TGTGCCAGCAGCGGCACACCTGGAGAGACCCAGTACTTC
d_call: TRBD1; clone_size: .; v_call: TRBV5-4; j_call: TRBJ2-7; cdr3_aa: CASSLAPGTGGYSEQYF; cdr3_nt: TGTGCCAGCAGCTTGGCCCCCGGGACAGGGGGCTACTCCGAGCAGTACTTC
d_call: TRBD1; clone_size: .; v_call: TRBV5-5; j_call: TRBJ2-2; cdr3_aa: CASSRTGQGNTGELFF; cdr3_nt: TGTGCCAGCAGCAGAACGGGACAGGGGAACACCGGGGAGCTGTTTTTT
d_call: TRBD2; clone_size: .; v_call: TRBV27; j_call: TRBJ2-3; cdr3_aa: CASSLFLRSSGGLRDTQYF; cdr3_nt: TGTGCCAGCAGTTTATTTCTCCGGTCTAGCGGGGGGTTGAGAGATACGCAGTATTTT
d_call: .; clone_size: few; v_call: TRBV6-6; j_call: TRBJ1-1; cdr3_aa: CASSAQTDEAFF; cdr3_nt: TGTGCCAGCAGTGCCCAGACGGATGAAGCTTTCTTT
d_call: .; clone_size: .; v_call: TRBV29-1; j_call: TRBJ2-2; cdr3_aa: CSATETINTGELFF; cdr3_nt: TGCAGCGCGACCGAGACTATCAACACCGGGGAGCTGTTTTTT
d_call: .; clone_size: .; v_call: TRBV15; j_call: TRBJ2-7; cdr3_aa: CATSRDGHSAYEQYF; cdr3_nt: TGTGCCACCAGCAGAGATGGGCACTCTGCCTACGAGCAGTACTTC
d_call: .; clone_size: few; v_call: TRBV7-8; j_call: TRBJ1-1; cdr3_aa: CASSLDRVPVTTTEAFF; cdr3_nt: TGTGCCAGCAGCTTAGATAGGGTGCCGGTGACAACCACTGAAGCTTTCTTT
d_call: .; clone_size: few; v_call: TRBV2; j_call: TRBJ2-5; cdr3_aa: CASGPGLQETQYF; cdr3_nt: TGTGCCAGCGGGCCTGGGCTCCAAGAGACCCAGTACTTC
d_call: TRBD1; clone_size: few; v_call: TRBV4-1; j_call: TRBJ2-5; cdr3_aa: CASSHRSWTGQETQYF; cdr3_nt: TGCGCCAGCAGCCACCGATCCTGGACAGGGCAAGAGACCCAGTACTTC
d_call: .; clone_size: many; v_call: TRBV3-1; j_call: TRBJ2-3; cdr3_aa: CASSQDAGSGTSTDTQYF; cdr3_nt: TGTGCCAGCAGCCAAGATGCGGGGTCCGGAACTAGCACAGATACGCAGTATTTT
d_call: TRBD2; clone_size: few; v_call: TRBV28; j_call: TRBJ2-1; cdr3_aa: CASRRPGLPSYNEQFF; cdr3_nt: TGTGCCAGCAGGCGTCCGGGACTACCCTCCTACAATGAGCAGTTCTTC
d_call: .; clone_size: .; v_call: TRBV7-2; j_call: TRBJ1-1; cdr3_aa: CASSWNPANTEAFF; cdr3_nt: TGTGCCAGCAGCTGGAACCCAGCGAACACTGAAGCTTTCTTT
d_call: .; clone_size: .; v_call: TRBV7-2; j_call: TRBJ1-1; cdr3_aa: CASSTDRNTEAFF; cdr3_nt: TGTGCCAGCAGTACGGACAGGAACACTGAAGCTTTCTTT
d_call: .; clone_size: few; v_call: TRBV28; j_call: TRBJ1-6; cdr3_aa: CASSLPRVNNSPLHF; cdr3_nt: TGTGCCAGCAGTTTACCCAGGGTAAATAATTCACCCCTCCACTTT
d_call: TRBD2; clone_size: few; v_call: TRBV9; j_call: TRBJ2-3; cdr3_aa: CASSRGLAGFPDTQYF; cdr3_nt: TGTGCCAGCAGCCGGGGACTAGCGGGGTTCCCAGATACGCAGTATTTT
d_call: .; clone_size: .; v_call: TRBV18; j_call: TRBJ2-7; cdr3_aa: CASSETSTYEQYF; cdr3_nt: TGTGCCAGCTCGGAAACTTCTACCTACGAGCAGTACTTC
d_call: .; clone_size: .; v_call: TRBV12-3/TRBV12-4; j_call: TRBJ2-7; cdr3_aa: CASSLTRFGEQYF; cdr3_nt: TGTGCCAGCAGTTTGACAAGATTCGGGGAGCAGTACTTC
d_call: TRBD1; clone_size: .; v_call: TRBV7-2; j_call: TRBJ2-5; cdr3_aa: CASSRDRAQETQYF; cdr3_nt: TGTGCCAGCAGCCGGGACAGGGCACAAGAGACCCAGTACTTC
d_call: .; clone_size: few; v_call: TRBV29-1; j_call: TRBJ2-1; cdr3_aa: CSVGGEVEQFF; cdr3_nt: TGCAGCGTTGGCGGGGAGGTTGAGCAGTTCTTC
d_call: .; clone_size: medium-sized; v_call: TRBV12-5; j_call: TRBJ2-7; cdr3_aa: CASSNRVGNYEQYF; cdr3_nt: TGTGCTAGTTCCAACAGGGTGGGTAACTACGAGCAGTACTTC
d_call: TRBD1; clone_size: .; v_call: TRBV7-2; j_call: TRBJ1-1; cdr3_aa: CASSSTGGLTEAFF; cdr3_nt: TGTGCCAGCAGCTCAACAGGGGGCCTCACTGAAGCTTTCTTT
d_call: .; clone_size: .; v_call: TRBV7-2; j_call: TRBJ1-2; cdr3_aa: CASSLEAFRAVYGYTF; cdr3_nt: TGTGCCAGCAGCTTAGAGGCCTTCAGGGCCGTCTATGGCTACACCTTC
d_call: .; clone_size: few; v_call: TRBV2; j_call: TRBJ1-2; cdr3_aa: CASNIGYGYTF; cdr3_nt: TGTGCCAGCAATATCGGGTATGGCTACACCTTC
d_call: .; clone_size: few; v_call: TRBV5-4; j_call: TRBJ1-2; cdr3_aa: CASSLDIYGYTF; cdr3_nt: TGTGCCAGCAGCTTGGACATCTATGGCTACACCTTC
d_call: TRBD1; clone_size: few; v_call: TRBV6-5; j_call: TRBJ1-3; cdr3_aa: CASSRRTGPGNTIYF; cdr3_nt: TGTGCCAGCAGTCGCCGGACAGGGCCAGGAAACACCATATATTTT
d_call: .; clone_size: many; v_call: TRBV4-1; j_call: TRBJ2-3; cdr3_aa: CASSQEGYPSTDTQYF; cdr3_nt: TGCGCCAGCAGCCAAGAGGGCTATCCTTCCACAGATACGCAGTATTTT
d_call: .; clone_size: few; v_call: TRBV5-1; j_call: TRBJ2-1; cdr3_aa: CASSLAEGYEQFF; cdr3_nt: TGCGCCAGCAGCTTGGCCGAGGGGTACGAGCAGTTCTTC
d_call: .; clone_size: few; v_call: TRBV29-1; j_call: TRBJ1-2; cdr3_aa: CSDGTPGYTF; cdr3_nt: TGCAGCGATGGGACTCCTGGCTACACCTTC